The clone carrying this T cell receptor (beta chain) was observed a few times. No antigen is known for it. This sample was taken from a study of beta chain features in type 1 diabetes. Points from the study as a whole: Shortening that was moderate but significant affected the TCRB CDR3s of Type 1 diabetes patients in all four CD4+ subsets.

Every isolated RNA sample was fully reverse transcribed, so sequencing captured expressed TCRB transcripts. Libraries were prepared by immunoSEQ multiplex PCR; TCRdb keeps only in-frame clonotypes and omits some of them. The table records 400,000 or so clones, over 8.5% of them present only once. The TCR sequence derives from a man aged 25 to 40 with type 1 diabetes. Sample: central memory CD4+ T cells from blood.

CDR3 coding DNA: TGTGCCAGCAGCCAGGATCATTCAAACTCTGGAAACACCATATATTTT. It yields the protein CASSQDHSNSGNTIYF. The chain couples TRBV11-2 to TRBJ1-3; D is unclear. Per germline, CDR1 SGHAT and CDR2 FQNNGV. Deletions cut 5 bases from V and 0 bases from J, with 14 bases between. This CDR3 has 16 residues.